This TCR beta chain was profiled in a study of neurological immune-mediated disorders. This clonotype was counted ten times or more. As yet, its antigen is unknown. Using its own MiXCR run on the 5' RACE reads, TCRdb lists one record per CDR3 protein. The sample holds around 28,000 distinct CDR3 sequences, almost 2.5% seen once. Study findings and constraints: A possible signature appeared as one related-CDR3 cluster, in which phylogenetic grouping placed the repertoires of 18 of 34 multiple sclerosis patients.

This CDR3 spans 16 amino acids. CDR1 and CDR2 from the germline V gene are DFQATT and SNEGSKA (reference sequence). Losses at the gene ends were 4 bases for V and 5 bases for J; bases not matched to a gene: 9. Sequenced sample: PBMCs. The chain employs TRBV20-1 and TRBJ2-1; 12 bases align to TRBD2. The receptor was isolated from a woman aged 45-65 years with multiple sclerosis. The CDR3 spells CSATLLAGGINNEQFF. The CDR3 coding sequence is TGCAGTGCTACCTTACTAGCGGGAGGCATCAACAATGAGCAGTTCTTC.